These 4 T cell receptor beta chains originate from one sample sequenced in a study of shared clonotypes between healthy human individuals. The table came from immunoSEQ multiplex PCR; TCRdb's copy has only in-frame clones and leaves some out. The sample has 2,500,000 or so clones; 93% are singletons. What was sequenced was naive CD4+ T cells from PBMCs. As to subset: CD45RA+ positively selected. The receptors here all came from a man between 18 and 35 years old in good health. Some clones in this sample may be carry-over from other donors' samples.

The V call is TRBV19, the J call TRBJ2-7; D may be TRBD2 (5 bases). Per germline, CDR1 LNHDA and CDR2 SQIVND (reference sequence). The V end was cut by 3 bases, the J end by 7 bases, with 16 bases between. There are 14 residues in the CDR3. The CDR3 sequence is CASSMQRADGEQYF. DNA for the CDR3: TGTGCCAGTAGTATGCAAAGAGCGGACGGAGAGCAGTACTTC.

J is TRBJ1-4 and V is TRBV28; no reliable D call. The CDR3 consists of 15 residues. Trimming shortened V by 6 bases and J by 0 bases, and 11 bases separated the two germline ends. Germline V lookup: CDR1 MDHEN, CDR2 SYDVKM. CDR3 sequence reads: CASSPISATNEKLFF. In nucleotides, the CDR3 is TGTGCCAGCAGCCCGATCTCTGCAACTAATGAAAAACTGTTTTTT.

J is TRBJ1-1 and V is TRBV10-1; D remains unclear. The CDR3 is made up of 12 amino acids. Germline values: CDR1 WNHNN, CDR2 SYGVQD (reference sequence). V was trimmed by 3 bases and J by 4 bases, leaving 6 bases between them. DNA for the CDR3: TGCGCCAGCAGTGATCCCCGCACTGAAGCTTTCTTT. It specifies CASSDPRTEAFF.

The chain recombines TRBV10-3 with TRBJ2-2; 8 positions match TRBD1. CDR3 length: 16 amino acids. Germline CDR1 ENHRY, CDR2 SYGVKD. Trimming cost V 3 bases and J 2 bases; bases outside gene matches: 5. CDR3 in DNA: TGTGCCATCAGTGAAAACAGGGGGACAAACACCGGGGAGCTGTTTTTT. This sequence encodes CAISENRGTNTGELFF.